One and the same sample provided the 18 T cell receptor beta chains below, sequenced in a study of post-analysis software for immune sequencing data. Study observations and caveats: Among five TRBV segments more frequent in patients than controls were TRBV5-6, TRBV5-1 and TRBV20-1.

Their target antigens are unknown. Researchers reported that TCR beta cDNA libraries carried unique molecular identifiers. MiXCR, applied by TCRdb to the PCR reads, yields one record per CDR3 protein. The sample holds 800,000 to 950,000 distinct CDR3 sequences; around 53% are singletons and the top ten take 4.6%. The sequenced sample was blood. All receptors derive from a girl between 5 and 17 years old with multiple sclerosis.

The count of this clonotype is one. This CDR3 is missing its conserved last phenylalanine or tryptophan, likely due to a read error. The chain is built from TRBV6-6 and TRBJ2-5; D unresolved. CDR1 is MNHNY, CDR2 SVGAGI, per germline (reference sequence). V lost 0 bases and J lost 2, with 7 bases in between. This CDR3 contains 14 residues. The CDR3 nucleotides are TGTGCCAGCAGTTACTCGAGTGGGCAAGAGACCCAGTACGTC. Translating gives CASSYSSGQETQYV.

Remarks on this clonotype: A much larger clone is a single base away; this may be a read error. The chain employs TRBV20-1 and TRBJ1-1; 7 positions match TRBD1. The germline gives CDR1 DFQATT, CDR2 SNEGSKA (reference sequence). J was trimmed by 3 bases and V by 3 bases; bases with no gene match: 1. The CDR3 contains 12 residues. This chain's CDR3 is CSASDRDTEAFF. Here the CDR3 DNA reads TGCAGTGCTAGTGACAGGGACACTGAAGCTTTCTTT.

A few counts support this clonotype. The V gene is TRBV3-1, the J gene TRBJ2-3, with no clear D. This CDR3 comprises 13 residues. The germline CDR1 and CDR2 sequences are LGHDT and YNNKEL (reference sequence). V shed 0 bases and J shed 7 bases, with 8 bases lying between them. In nucleotides, the CDR3 is TGTGCCAGCAGCCAAGATTTAACTTATACGCAGTATTTT. Its translation: CASSQDLTYTQYF.

The rearrangement links TRBV7-2 to TRBJ1-2, with no clear D. Per the germline V gene, CDR1 is SGHTA and CDR2 is FQGNSA. The CDR3 has 14 amino acids. V gave up 0 bases and J gave up 4 bases, with 9 bases separating them. In DNA form, the CDR3 reads TGTGCCAGCAGCTTAGCCGATCCTGTCTATGGCTACACCTTC. Protein: CASSLADPVYGYTF.

The chain has TRBV7-8 and TRBJ1-2, with D possibly being TRBD1 (5 bases). With 4 bases removed from V and 6 bases from J, the gap between germline ends came to 15 bases. CDR1 is SGHVS and CDR2 is FQNEAQ in the germline V gene. The CDR3 contains 14 residues. The CDR3 nucleotides are TGTGCCAGCAGCTCCGAGGGGCACGGCGATGGCTACACCTTC. Residues: CASSSEGHGDGYTF.

The chain couples TRBV20-1 to TRBJ2-5, with 7 positions matching TRBD1. The CDR3 loop spans 16 amino acids. Germline V gene sequence: CDR1 DFQATT, CDR2 SNEGSKA (reference sequence). V trimming: 3 bases; J trimming: 2 bases; junction bases outside the gene matches: 12. The CDR3 sequence is CSARAPRGTDQETQYF. CDR3 sequence (DNA): TGCAGTGCTAGGGCCCCCAGAGGGACAGATCAAGAGACCCAGTACTTC.

This clonotype showed up just a few times. The V and J genes are TRBV11-2 and TRBJ2-4; the match to TRBD2 covers 9 bases. The J segment lost 1 base and the V segment lost 2 bases, leaving 6 bases of the junction unmatched. CDR3 length equals 17 residues. Germline V gene data show CDR1 as SGHAT and CDR2 as FQNNGV. In DNA form, the CDR3 reads TGTGCCAGCAGCTTAATCGCGGGGGGGCTGGCCAAAAACATTCAGTACTTC. It encodes CASSLIAGGLAKNIQYF. The whole variable domain, remainder taken from reference TRBV11-2 and TRBJ2-4, is EAGVAQSPRYKIIEKRQSVAFWCNPISGHATLYWYQQILGQGPKLLIQFQNNGVVDDSQLPKDRFSAERLKGVDSTLKIQPAKLEDSAVYLCASSLIAGGLAKNIQYFGAGTRLSVL.

This clonotype was found a few times. Compared with germline, one end of the junction differs, possibly owing to a read error. The chain combines TRBV5-1 with TRBJ2-7, with a tentative D call TRBD1 (6 bases). CDR1 is SGHRS, CDR2 YFSETQ, per germline. The CDR3 consists of 13 residues. CDR3 region: CASSTGQPYEQYF. The CDR3 nucleotides are TGTGCCAGCAGCACTGGACAGCCTTACGAGCAGTACTTC.

This rearrangement joins TRBV25-1 to TRBJ2-5; unclear D gene. V shed 8 bases and J shed 4 bases, with 14 bases lying between them. CDR1 and CDR2 from the germline V gene are MGHDK and SYGVNS. The length of the CDR3 is 13 residues. The CDR3 loop is CASAYIGIETQYF. CDR3 DNA sequence: TGTGCCAGCGCCTACATAGGGATAGAGACCCAGTACTTC.

This clonotype appeared once. The chain employs TRBV5-1 and TRBJ2-5; TRBD2 is a possible D gene (5 bases). Trimming took off 4 bases at V and 4 bases at J, with 14 bases between the two ends. This CDR3 contains 14 residues. Germline V gene sequence: CDR1 SGHRS, CDR2 YFSETQ. CDR3 in DNA: TGCGCCAGCAGCCTAATGGAACTAGGAGAGACCCAGTACTTC. Translation: CASSLMELGETQYF.

The gene calls are TRBV7-9 and TRBJ2-7; 8 bases map to TRBD2. V lost 0 bases to trimming and J lost 5 bases; unmatched junction nucleotides: 6. The CDR3 has 15 amino acids. In germline, CDR1 is SEHNR, CDR2 FQNEAQ (reference sequence). The CDR3 DNA sequence: TGTGCCAGCAGCTTAGCTCGCGGGGGGAATCACGAGCAGTACTTC. This sequence encodes CASSLARGGNHEQYF.

The chain employs TRBV6-6 and TRBJ1-1; no clear D gene. The germline V and J ends were trimmed by 7 bases and 1 base, with 19 bases remaining between them. The CDR3 consists of 16 residues. Germline CDR1 reads MNHNY; CDR2 reads SVGAGI (reference sequence). Here the CDR3 DNA reads TGTGCCAGCACAGCCTCGGCGGGCCACGGGAACACTGAAGCTTTCTTT. This translates into CASTASAGHGNTEAFF.

The chain joins TRBV5-1 to TRBJ2-5; D perhaps matches TRBD1 (6 bases). The last part of the DNA fits TRBJ2-7 better; the J call may be wrong. The CDR3 contains 16 residues. The germline gives CDR1 SGHRS, CDR2 YFSETQ. The CDR3 nucleotides read TGCGCCAGCAGCTTGCAAGGATCAGGGGTGGCGAGCGAGCAGTACTTC. Protein sequence: CASSLQGSGVASEQYF.

This clonotype was recorded once. The V gene is TRBV5-5, the J gene TRBJ2-5; TRBD1 agrees at 7 bases. V gave up 0 bases and J gave up 0 bases; unmatched junction bases: 5. The V gene's germline CDR1 is SGHKS and CDR2 YYEKEE (reference sequence). The CDR3 sequence is 16 residues long. The CDR3: CASSLGQGHYQETQYF. The CDR3 DNA follows: TGTGCCAGCAGCTTGGGACAGGGTCATTACCAAGAGACCCAGTACTTC. Using reference TRBV5-5 and TRBJ2-5 for the parts outside the CDR3, the full variable domain is DAGVTQSPTHLIKTRGQQVTLRCSPISGHKSVSWYQQVLGQGPQFIFQYYEKEERGRGNFPDRFSARQFPNYSSELNVNALLLGDSALYLCASSLGQGHYQETQYFGPGTRLLVL.

This chain connects TRBV20-1 to TRBJ2-5; 7 bases are shared with TRBD1. Germline V gene sequence: CDR1 DFQATT, CDR2 SNEGSKA (reference sequence). This CDR3 has 10 amino acids. The CDR3 region has the DNA TGCACGGGACAGTCGGAGACCCAGTACTTC. Its protein product is CTGQSETQYF.

This clonotype showed up just a few times. The chain has TRBV29-1 and TRBJ1-1, with a tentative D call TRBD1 (6 bases). The CDR3 loop spans 15 amino acids. Per the germline V gene, CDR1 is SQVTM and CDR2 is ANQGSEA. The ends were cut back, 5 bases at V and 0 bases at J, with 16 bases in the middle. In nucleotides, the CDR3 is TGCAGCGTTTCCCTCTTTACAGGGTTGAACACTGAAGCTTTCTTT. This encodes CSVSLFTGLNTEAFF.

CDR3 sequence reads: CASSLISGTTDTQYF. CDR3 nucleotides: TGTGCCAGCAGCTTAATCAGCGGGACTACAGATACGCAGTATTTT. This chain links TRBV7-9 with TRBJ2-3, with TRBD2 matching over 7 bases. J lost 3 bases, V lost 2 bases, and 5 bases had no gene match. CDR3 size: 15 residues. Germline-derived CDR1 and CDR2 are SEHNR and FQNEAQ (reference sequence). Drawing the rest from reference TRBV7-9 and TRBJ2-3, the complete variable domain is DTGVSQNPRHKITKRGQNVTFRCDPISEHNRLYWYRQTLGQGPEFLTYFQNEAQLEKSRLLSDRFSAERPKGSFSTLEIQRTEQGDSAMYLCASSLISGTTDTQYFGPGTRLTVL.

The chain carries TRBV3-1 and TRBJ1-1; a weak D match, TRBD1 (5 bases). The CDR3 has 12 residues. V lost 8 bases and J lost 1, with 8 bases in between. Germline CDR1 LGHDT, CDR2 YNNKEL (reference sequence). The CDR3 spells CASQRGNTEAFF. Written as DNA, the CDR3 is TGTGCCAGCCAGAGGGGGAACACTGAAGCTTTCTTT.